A single sample gave rise to the 17 T cell receptor beta chains below, sequenced in a study of a mutant IDH1 vaccine in newly diagnosed glioma. The time point: baseline, week 1 (first vaccination visit). Treatment noted: pre-vaccination baseline after standard-of-care therapy. TCRdb's copy holds only in-frame clones and misses some; the assay was immunoSEQ multiplex PCR. The table records roughly 71,000 clones, 70% to 90% of them present only once. Sequenced here: PBMCs, sampled from a glioma patient treated with radiotherapy, temozolomide or both. The receptors originated from a man younger than 40 with glioma.

This chain connects TRBV11-2 to TRBJ2-7, with D perhaps matching TRBD1 (5 bases). The V gene's germline CDR1 is SGHAT and CDR2 FQNNGV. Trimming pared 8 bases from V and 1 base from J, leaving 18 bases between. This CDR3 has 15 residues. The CDR3 spells CASRSLRTPSYEQYF. Written as DNA, the CDR3 is TGTGCCAGCCGTTCTTTAAGGACACCTTCCTACGAGCAGTACTTC.

The chain recombines TRBV10-3 with TRBJ1-4; D might be TRBD1 (5 bases). V shed 8 bases and J shed 4 bases, with 8 bases lying between them. Germline CDR1 is ENHRY and CDR2 is SYGVKD. The CDR3 is 12 residues long. The CDR3 spells CAIGTGNEKLFF. The CDR3 DNA follows: TGTGCCATCGGGACGGGTAATGAAAAACTGTTTTTT.

The chain employs TRBV11-2 and TRBJ1-5; D remains unclear. Trimming removed 6 bases from V and 2 bases from J, with 11 bases in between. The V gene's germline CDR1 is SGHAT and CDR2 FQNNGV. The CDR3 covers 14 residues. This CDR3 is CASSLGRGNQPQHF. As DNA, the CDR3 is TGTGCCAGCAGTCTCGGACGCGGCAATCAGCCCCAGCATTTT.

This sequence joins TRBV7-8 and TRBJ1-1; TRBD1 is a possible D gene (5 bases). Per germline, CDR1 SGHVS and CDR2 FQNEAQ. Trimming took 0 bases from V and 2 from J, leaving 10 bases between them. The CDR3 spans 15 residues. CDR3 sequence: CASSLAGTANTEAFF. The DNA for the CDR3 is TGTGCCAGCAGCTTAGCGGGGACGGCCAACACTGAAGCTTTCTTT.

This clone was found once. V usage is TRBV10-1 and J usage is TRBJ1-2; no clear D. CDR1 is WNHNN and CDR2 is SYGVQD in the germline V gene (reference sequence). With 6 bases removed from V and 2 bases from J, the gap between germline ends came to 10 bases. The CDR3 loop spans 13 amino acids. The chain's CDR3 is CASSDTTNYGYTF. CDR3 nucleotides: TGCGCCAGCAGCGATACGACCAACTATGGCTACACCTTC.

This clone turned up a few times. This chain links TRBV30 with TRBJ1-1, with D unclear. This CDR3 is 11 amino acids long. Germline lookup yields CDR1 GTSNPN and CDR2 SVGIG (reference sequence). The germline V and J ends were trimmed by 2 bases and 8 bases, with 9 bases remaining between them. This CDR3 reads CAWSSTSEAFF. The CDR3 DNA reads as TGTGCCTGGAGTAGCACATCCGAAGCTTTCTTT.

This sequence joins TRBV10-3 and TRBJ2-7; the D gene is possibly TRBD1 (5 bases). Germline V gene sequence: CDR1 ENHRY, CDR2 SYGVKD. V dropped 2 bases and J dropped 1 base, with 9 bases sitting between them. The CDR3 contains 14 residues. The CDR3 DNA sequence: TGTGCCATCAGTGAGGCAGGGAAGTCCTACGAGCAGTACTTC. Amino acid sequence: CAISEAGKSYEQYF.

The CDR3 DNA is TGTGCCAGCAGTTTTAGTTCAGGGGGCCCTGAAAAACTGTTTTTT. It is translated as CASSFSSGGPEKLFF. V is TRBV28 and J is TRBJ1-4; 8 positions match TRBD1. V shed 3 bases, J shed 7 bases, and the junction held 7 bases outside the gene matches. The germline V gene encodes CDR1 MDHEN and CDR2 SYDVKM. The CDR3 extends over 15 amino acids.

The J gene is TRBJ2-4, the V gene TRBV28; TRBD1 matches at 9 bases. The V and J ends lost 5 bases and 1 base, in that order; junction bases with no gene match: 15. Germline values: CDR1 MDHEN, CDR2 SYDVKM. This CDR3 is 19 amino acids long. The CDR3 loop is CASSPLRDRASEAKNIQYF. Written as DNA, the CDR3 is TGTGCCAGCAGTCCGCTCCGGGACAGGGCGAGTGAGGCCAAAAACATTCAGTACTTC.

The chain links TRBV19 to TRBJ2-3; perhaps TRBD2 as D (6 bases). V was pared by 5 bases and J by 1 base, with 13 bases between. This CDR3 spans 15 amino acids. Germline-derived CDR1 and CDR2 are LNHDA and SQIVND (reference sequence). The CDR3 DNA reads as TGTGCCAGTAGTGGAACTAGCAGTGGCACAGATACGCAGTATTTT. Translation: CASSGTSSGTDTQYF.

The chain recombines TRBV4-1 with TRBJ2-3; no clear D gene. Germline CDR1 MGHRA, CDR2 YSYEKL. The ends were cut back, 3 bases at V and 2 bases at J, with 0 bases in the middle. The CDR3 runs 11 residues. The CDR3 reads CASSHTDTQYF. The CDR3 DNA sequence: TGCGCCAGCAGCCACACAGATACGCAGTATTTT.

This rearrangement joins TRBV29-1 to TRBJ1-1; D is perhaps TRBD1 (5 bases). The CDR3 is made up of 14 amino acids. Trimming removed 7 bases at V and 7 bases at J, with 22 bases between. Germline CDR1 SQVTM, CDR2 ANQGSEA. The CDR3 region has the DNA TGCAGCGCTGGAGGGACTGGGAGGGAGATTGAAGCTTTCTTT. Translation gives CSAGGTGREIEAFF.

The rearrangement joins TRBV6-5 to TRBJ1-2; D unresolved. V lost 6 bases, J lost 8 bases, and 16 bases lay in between. Germline assignment: CDR1 MNHEY and CDR2 SVGAGI. CDR3 size: 13 residues. The CDR3 loop is CASSFYLGAGYTF. CDR3 in DNA: TGTGCCAGCAGCTTTTATCTGGGCGCGGGCTACACCTTC.

This clone was picked up one time. The chain recombines TRBV11-2 with TRBJ2-7, with D perhaps TRBD2 (5 bases). V lost 10 bases and J lost 6, with 16 bases in between. Germline CDR1 reads SGHAT; CDR2 reads FQNNGV. The CDR3 covers 12 residues. The CDR3 DNA reads TGTGCCATTCCGGGCCAAGGGAGCGAGCAGTACTTC. Its translation is CAIPGQGSEQYF.

The chain couples TRBV7-9 to TRBJ1-2; 9 bases map to TRBD1. J was trimmed by 8 bases and V by 4 bases; bases with no gene match: 8. The V gene's germline CDR1 is SEHNR and CDR2 FQNEAQ (reference sequence). This CDR3 is 14 amino acids long. The CDR3 coding sequence is TGTGCCAGCAGCTCCGGGACAGGGTTCCGGGGCTACACCTTC. As protein: CASSSGTGFRGYTF. Full variable domain (rest looked up from reference TRBV7-9 and TRBJ1-2): DTGVSQNPRHKITKRGQNVTFRCDPISEHNRLYWYRQTLGQGPEFLTYFQNEAQLEKSRLLSDRFSAERPKGSFSTLEIQRTEQGDSAMYLCASSSGTGFRGYTFGSGTRLTVV.

V is TRBV18 and J is TRBJ2-1; perhaps TRBD2 as D (5 bases). The CDR3 has 18 residues. Trimming pared 2 bases from V and 1 base from J, leaving 18 bases between. Germline V lookup: CDR1 KGHSH, CDR2 LQKENI. The chain's CDR3 is CASSPAAQGSSSYNEQFF. DNA of the CDR3: TGTGCCAGCTCACCAGCAGCCCAAGGGAGCTCATCCTACAATGAGCAGTTCTTC.

The rearrangement uses TRBV6-1 and TRBJ2-7; D may be TRBD1 (6 bases). V dropped 6 bases and J dropped 0 bases, with 9 bases sitting between them. The length of the CDR3 is 13 residues. Germline loops: CDR1 MNHNS, CDR2 SASEGT. Here the CDR3 reads CASSWDISYEQYF. As DNA, the CDR3 is TGTGCCAGCAGCTGGGACATCTCCTACGAGCAGTACTTC.